This T cell receptor beta chain is drawn from a study of post-analysis software for immune sequencing data. CDR3 size: 16 residues. Germline CDR1 reads MNHEY; CDR2 reads SVGAGI. Findings of the study overall: Compared with controls, patients had more of 4 to 6 TRBV segments, including TRBV5-6, TRBV5-1 and TRBV20-1. Those with multiple sclerosis, the patient group, showed significantly lower normalized Chao1 diversity than controls.

About this clonotype itself: Its antigen is not known.

Included in the TCR beta cDNA libraries were unique molecular identifiers. Input populations of roughly 1 to 11 million T cells gave rise to approximately 500,000 cDNA molecules. TCRdb called the PCR reads again in MiXCR, with one record for every CDR3 protein. The sample carries about 820,000 distinct CDR3 sequences, roughly 50% recorded once. Sequenced material: blood. The gene calls are TRBV6-5 and TRBJ2-1; maybe TRBD2 (7 bases). The J call may be incorrect, as the DNA end agrees better with TRBJ2-7. The sequence was obtained from a girl aged 5 to 17 with multiple sclerosis. The CDR3 is CASSPGPGGHSYEQYF. CDR3 nucleotides: TGTGCCAGCAGTCCCGGGCCCGGGGGGCACTCCTACGAGCAGTACTTC.